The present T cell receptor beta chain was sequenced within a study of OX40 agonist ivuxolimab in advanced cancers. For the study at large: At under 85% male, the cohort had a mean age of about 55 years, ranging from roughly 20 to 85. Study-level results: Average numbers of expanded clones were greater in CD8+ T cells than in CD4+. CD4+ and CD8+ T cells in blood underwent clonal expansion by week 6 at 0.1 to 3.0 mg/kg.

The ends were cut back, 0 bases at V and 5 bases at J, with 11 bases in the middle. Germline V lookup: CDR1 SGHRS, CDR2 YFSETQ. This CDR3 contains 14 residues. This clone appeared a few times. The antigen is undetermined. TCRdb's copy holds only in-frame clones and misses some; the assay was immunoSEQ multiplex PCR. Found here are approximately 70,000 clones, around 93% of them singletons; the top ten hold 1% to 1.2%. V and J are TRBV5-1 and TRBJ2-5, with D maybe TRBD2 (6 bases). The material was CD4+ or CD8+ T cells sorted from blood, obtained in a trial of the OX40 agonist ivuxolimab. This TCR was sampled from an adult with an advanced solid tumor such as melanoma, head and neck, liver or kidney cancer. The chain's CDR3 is CASSLGWGGETQYF. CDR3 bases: TGCGCCAGCAGCTTGGGCTGGGGAGGCGAGACCCAGTACTTC.